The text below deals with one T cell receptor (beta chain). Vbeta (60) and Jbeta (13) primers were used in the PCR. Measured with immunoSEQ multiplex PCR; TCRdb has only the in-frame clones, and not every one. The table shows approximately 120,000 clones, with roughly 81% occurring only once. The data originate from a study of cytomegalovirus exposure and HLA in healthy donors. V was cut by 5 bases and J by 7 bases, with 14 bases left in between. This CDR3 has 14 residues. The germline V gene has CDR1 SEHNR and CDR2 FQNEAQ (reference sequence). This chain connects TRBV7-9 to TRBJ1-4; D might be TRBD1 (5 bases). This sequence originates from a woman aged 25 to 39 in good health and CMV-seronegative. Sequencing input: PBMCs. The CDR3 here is CASSGQGLSEKLFF. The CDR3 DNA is TGTGCCAGCAGCGGCCAGGGACTGAGTGAAAAACTGTTTTTT. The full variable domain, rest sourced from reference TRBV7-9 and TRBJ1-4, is DTGVSQNPRHKITKRGQNVTFRCDPISEHNRLYWYRQTLGQGPEFLTYFQNEAQLEKSRLLSDRFSAERPKGSFSTLEIQRTEQGDSAMYLCASSGQGLSEKLFFGSGTQLSVL.